The T cell receptor (beta chain) described here comes from a study of cytomegalovirus exposure and HLA in healthy donors. TCRdb keeps only in-frame clones here, not all; method: immunoSEQ multiplex PCR. The sample gives 300,000 or so clones, 70% to 90% of which show up once; around 0.96% is in the top ten. The trim removed 5 bases at V and 4 bases at J, leaving 6 bases unmatched. There are 15 residues in the CDR3. Germline CDR1 and CDR2: MNHNS and SASEGT. The chain links TRBV6-1 to TRBJ2-3; 10 bases map to TRBD1. The sample comprised PBMCs. This receptor was taken from a man aged 25 to 40 in good health and CMV-seronegative. The CDR3 sequence is CASSSDRGRSDTQYF. The DNA of the CDR3 is TGTGCCAGCAGTTCCGACAGGGGGCGCTCAGATACGCAGTATTTT.